The rows below give T cell receptor beta chains drawn from one sample of a study of CD8+ T cells in alopecia areata. TCRdb's table, derived via immunoSEQ multiplex PCR, lists solely in-frame clones and lacks some. The sample yields roughly 170,000 clones, about 60% seen once. The sequencing used CD8+ T cells sorted from blood, collected at week 24, from a patient treated with tofacitinib. The receptors stem from a human donor with alopecia areata. Each CDR3 is given with its conserved first and last residue. The D gene is left open where the match is weak. The size of a clone is reported for some rows only, either as once, few or many, or as a class for expanded clones.

14 | TRBJ2-7 | few | TRBD1 | TRBV13 | CASSTRTGLYEQYF | TGTGCCAGCAGCACCCGGACAGGGTTGTACGAGCAGTACTTC
17 | TRBJ2-3 | . | TRBD2 | TRBV7-9 | CASSKQGTSGGTDTQYF | TGTGCCAGCAGCAAACAAGGGACTAGCGGGGGCACAGATACGCAGTATTTT
18 | TRBJ1-5 | few | . | TRBV23-1 | CASSPARWGHYSNQPQHF | TGCGCCAGCAGCCCTGCCCGGTGGGGACACTATAGCAATCAGCCCCAGCATTTT
16 | TRBJ2-1 | . | TRBD1 | TRBV27 | CASSFRRGQGGNEQFF | TGTGCCAGCAGTTTCCGTAGGGGACAGGGGGGTAATGAGCAGTTCTTC
16 | TRBJ2-2 | . | TRBD2 | TRBV7-9 | CASRSRTSGEPGELFF | TGTGCCAGCAGATCCAGGACTAGCGGGGAACCCGGGGAGCTGTTTTTT
13 | TRBJ1-2 | . | . | TRBV19 | CASSIPSIYGYTF | TGTGCCAGTAGTATCCCTTCAATCTATGGCTACACCTTC
14 | TRBJ2-3 | . | TRBD2 | TRBV7-6 | CASRLAGAWDTQYF | TGTGCCAGTCGACTAGCGGGGGCTTGGGATACGCAGTATTTT
14 | TRBJ2-3 | few | . | TRBV18 | CASSPAAGTDTQYF | TGTGCCAGCTCACCAGCCGCGGGCACAGATACGCAGTATTTT
14 | TRBJ2-1 | . | . | TRBV6-5 | CASSVKGEANEQFF | TGTGCCAGCAGTGTGAAGGGGGAAGCCAATGAGCAGTTCTTC
14 | TRBJ1-2 | . | . | TRBV9 | CASSVGTPSYGYTF | TGTGCCAGCAGCGTAGGTACACCCAGCTATGGCTACACCTTC
14 | TRBJ2-7 | . | . | TRBV7-2 | CASSATAGPYEQYF | TGTGCCAGCAGCGCGACCGCGGGGCCCTACGAGCAGTACTTC
15 | TRBJ2-5 | few | TRBD2 | TRBV7-9 | CASSPQLAKQETQYF | TGTGCCAGCAGCCCTCAACTAGCGAAACAAGAGACCCAGTACTTC
17 | TRBJ1-6 | . | TRBD1 | TRBV9 | CASSPSGTGGVDSPLHF | TGTGCCAGCAGCCCCTCCGGGACAGGGGGCGTTGATTCACCCCTCCACTTT